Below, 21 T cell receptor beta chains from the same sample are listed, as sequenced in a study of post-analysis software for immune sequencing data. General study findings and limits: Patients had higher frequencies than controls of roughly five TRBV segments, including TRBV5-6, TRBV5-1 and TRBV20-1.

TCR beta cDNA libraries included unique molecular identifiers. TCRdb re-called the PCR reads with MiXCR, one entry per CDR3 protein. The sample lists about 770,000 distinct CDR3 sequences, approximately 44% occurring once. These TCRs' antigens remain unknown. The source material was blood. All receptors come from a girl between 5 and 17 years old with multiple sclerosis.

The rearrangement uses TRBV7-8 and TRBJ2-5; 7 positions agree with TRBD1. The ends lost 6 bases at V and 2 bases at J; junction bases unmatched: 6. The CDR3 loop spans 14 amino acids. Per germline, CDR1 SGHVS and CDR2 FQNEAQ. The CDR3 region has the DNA TGTGCCAGCAGTTACCTGGACAGGCAAGAGACCCAGTACTTC. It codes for CASSYLDRQETQYF.

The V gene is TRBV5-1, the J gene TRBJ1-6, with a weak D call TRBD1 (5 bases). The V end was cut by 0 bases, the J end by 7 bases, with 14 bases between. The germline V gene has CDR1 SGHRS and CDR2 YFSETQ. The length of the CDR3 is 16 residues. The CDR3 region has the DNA TGCGCCAGCAGCTTGGCCCCCCAGGGAGTGAATTCACCCCTCCACTTT. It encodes CASSLAPQGVNSPLHF.

CDR3 protein: CASSPTSGRAGETQYF. CDR3 nucleotides: TGTGCCAGCAGCCCCACTAGCGGGAGGGCCGGCGAGACCCAGTACTTC. This chain joins TRBV7-9 and TRBJ2-5; 13 bases fit TRBD2. The CDR3 consists of 16 residues. Per the germline V gene, CDR1 is SEHNR and CDR2 is FQNEAQ (reference sequence). The V and J ends lost 5 bases and 5 bases, in that order; junction bases with no gene match: 8. The full variable domain, rest sourced from reference TRBV7-9 and TRBJ2-5, is DTGVSQNPRHKITKRGQNVTFRCDPISEHNRLYWYRQTLGQGPEFLTYFQNEAQLEKSRLLSDRFSAERPKGSFSTLEIQRTEQGDSAMYLCASSPTSGRAGETQYFGPGTRLLVL.

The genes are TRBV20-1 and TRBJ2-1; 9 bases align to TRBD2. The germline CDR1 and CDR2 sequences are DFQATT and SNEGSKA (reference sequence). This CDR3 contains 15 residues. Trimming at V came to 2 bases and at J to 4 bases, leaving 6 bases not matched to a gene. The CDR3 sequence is CSARQPGLAYNEQFF. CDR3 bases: TGCAGTGCTAGACAACCGGGACTAGCTTACAATGAGCAGTTCTTC.

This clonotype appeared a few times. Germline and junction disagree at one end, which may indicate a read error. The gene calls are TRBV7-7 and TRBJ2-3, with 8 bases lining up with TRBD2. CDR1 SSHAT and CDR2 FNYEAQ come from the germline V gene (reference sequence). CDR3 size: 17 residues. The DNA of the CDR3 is TGTGCTAGCAGCTTAGGAGCGGGGGAAGGAGAAACAGATACGCAGTATTTT. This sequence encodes CASSLGAGEGETDTQYF.

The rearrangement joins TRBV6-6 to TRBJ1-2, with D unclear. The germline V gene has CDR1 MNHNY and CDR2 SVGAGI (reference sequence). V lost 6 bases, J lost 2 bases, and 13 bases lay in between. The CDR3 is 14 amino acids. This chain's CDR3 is CASRLLGSNYGYTF. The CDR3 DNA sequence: TGTGCCAGCAGACTACTCGGGTCAAACTATGGCTACACCTTC.

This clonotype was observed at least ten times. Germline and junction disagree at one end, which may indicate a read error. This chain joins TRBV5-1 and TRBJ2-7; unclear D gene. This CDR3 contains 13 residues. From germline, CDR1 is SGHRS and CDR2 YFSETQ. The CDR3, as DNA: TGTGCCAGCAGCTTAGAGAGCTCCTACGAGCAGTACTTC. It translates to CASSLESSYEQYF.

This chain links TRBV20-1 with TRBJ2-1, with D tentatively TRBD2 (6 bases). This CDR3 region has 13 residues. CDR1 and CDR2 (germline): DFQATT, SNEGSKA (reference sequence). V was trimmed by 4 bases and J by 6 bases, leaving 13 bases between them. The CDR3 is CSAMRGGSNEQFF. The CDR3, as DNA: TGCAGTGCTATGCGGGGCGGCTCCAATGAGCAGTTCTTC.

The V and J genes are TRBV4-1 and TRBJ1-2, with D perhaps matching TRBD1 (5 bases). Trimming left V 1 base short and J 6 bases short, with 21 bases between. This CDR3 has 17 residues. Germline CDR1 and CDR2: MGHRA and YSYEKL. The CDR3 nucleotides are TGCGCCAGCAGCCAAGGAGGGGTCAGTGTGTTAGGGGATGGCTACACCTTC. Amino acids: CASSQGGVSVLGDGYTF.

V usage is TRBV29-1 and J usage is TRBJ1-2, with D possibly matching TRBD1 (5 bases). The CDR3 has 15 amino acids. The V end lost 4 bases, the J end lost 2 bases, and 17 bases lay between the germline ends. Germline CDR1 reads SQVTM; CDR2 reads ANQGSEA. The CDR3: CSVVQAGSHNYGYTF. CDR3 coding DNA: TGCAGCGTTGTACAGGCGGGATCTCACAACTATGGCTACACCTTC.

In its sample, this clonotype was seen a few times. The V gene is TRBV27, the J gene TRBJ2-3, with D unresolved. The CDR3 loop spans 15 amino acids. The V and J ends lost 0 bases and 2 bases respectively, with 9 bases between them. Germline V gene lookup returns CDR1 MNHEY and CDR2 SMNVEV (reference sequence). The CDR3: CASSLSGVTTDTQYF. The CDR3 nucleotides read TGTGCCAGCAGTTTATCAGGAGTCACCACAGATACGCAGTATTTT.

The CDR3 loop is CASSFNRGRQPQHF. CDR3 bases: TGTGCCAGCAGCTTCAACAGGGGTCGGCAGCCCCAGCATTTT. This chain links TRBV7-2 with TRBJ1-5; 7 positions agree with TRBD1. The trim removed 3 bases at V and 7 bases at J, leaving 6 bases unmatched. This CDR3 has 14 residues. The germline V gene has CDR1 SGHTA and CDR2 FQGNSA.

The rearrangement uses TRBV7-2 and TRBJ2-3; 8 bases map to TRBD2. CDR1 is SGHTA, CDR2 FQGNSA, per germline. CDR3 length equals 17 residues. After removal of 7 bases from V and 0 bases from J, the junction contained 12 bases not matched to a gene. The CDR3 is CASKGMAGGSSTDTQYF. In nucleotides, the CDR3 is TGTGCCAGCAAGGGGATGGCGGGGGGATCAAGCACAGATACGCAGTATTTT.

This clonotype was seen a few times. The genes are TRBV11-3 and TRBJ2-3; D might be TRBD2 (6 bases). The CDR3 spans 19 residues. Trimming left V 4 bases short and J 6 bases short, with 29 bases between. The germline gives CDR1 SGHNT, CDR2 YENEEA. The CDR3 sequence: CASSSRRNGGTPLEDTQYF. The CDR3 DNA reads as TGTGCCAGCAGCTCCCGCAGGAATGGCGGGACGCCCCTTGAGGATACGCAGTATTTT.

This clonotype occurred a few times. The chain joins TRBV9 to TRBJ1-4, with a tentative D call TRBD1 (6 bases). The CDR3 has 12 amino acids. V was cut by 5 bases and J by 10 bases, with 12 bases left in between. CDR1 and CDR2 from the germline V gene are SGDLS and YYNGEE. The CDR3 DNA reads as TGTGCCAGCAGTCTAACAGGGACAAAACTGTTTTTT. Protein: CASSLTGTKLFF. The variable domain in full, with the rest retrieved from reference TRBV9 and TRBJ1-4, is DSGVTQTPKHLITATGQRVTLRCSPRSGDLSVYWYQQSLDQGLQFLIQYYNGEERAKGNILERFSAQQFPDLHSELNLSSLELGDSALYFCASSLTGTKLFFGSGTQLSVL.

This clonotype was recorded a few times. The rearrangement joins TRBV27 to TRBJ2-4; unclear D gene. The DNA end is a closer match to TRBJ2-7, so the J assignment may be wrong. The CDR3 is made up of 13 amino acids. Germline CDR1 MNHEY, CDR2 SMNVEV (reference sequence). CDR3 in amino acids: CASSPGPHYEQYF. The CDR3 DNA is TGTGCCAGCAGTCCGGGTCCTCACTACGAGCAGTACTTC.

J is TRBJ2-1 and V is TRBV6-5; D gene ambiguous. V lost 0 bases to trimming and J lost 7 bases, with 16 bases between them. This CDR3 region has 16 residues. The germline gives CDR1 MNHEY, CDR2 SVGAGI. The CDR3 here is CASSYSGKRLSNEQFF. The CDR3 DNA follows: TGTGCCAGCAGTTACTCGGGGAAACGCCTTTCTAATGAGCAGTTCTTC.

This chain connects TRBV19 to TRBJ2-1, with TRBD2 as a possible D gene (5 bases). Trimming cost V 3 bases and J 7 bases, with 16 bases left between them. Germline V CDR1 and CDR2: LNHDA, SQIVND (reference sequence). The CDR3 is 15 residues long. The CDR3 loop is CASSIWASKNNEQFF. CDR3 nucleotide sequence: TGTGCCAGTAGTATTTGGGCTAGCAAAAATAATGAGCAGTTCTTC.

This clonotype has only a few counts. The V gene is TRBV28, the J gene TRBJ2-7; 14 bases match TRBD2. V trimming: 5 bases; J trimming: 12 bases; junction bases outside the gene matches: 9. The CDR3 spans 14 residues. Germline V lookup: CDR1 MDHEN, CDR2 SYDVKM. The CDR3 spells CASSPPGLAGAWYF. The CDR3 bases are TGTGCCAGCAGTCCCCCGGGACTAGCGGGAGCCTGGTACTTC. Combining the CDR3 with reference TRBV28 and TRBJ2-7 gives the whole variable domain DVKVTQSSRYLVKRTGEKVFLECVQDMDHENMFWYRQDPGLGLRLIYFSYDVKMKEKGDIPEGYSVSREKKERFSLILESASTNQTSMYLCASSPPGLAGAWYFGPGTRLTVT.

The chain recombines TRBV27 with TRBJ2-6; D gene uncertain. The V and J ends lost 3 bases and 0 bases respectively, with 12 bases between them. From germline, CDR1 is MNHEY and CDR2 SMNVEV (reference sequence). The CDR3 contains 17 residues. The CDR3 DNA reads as TGTGCCAGCAGTTTCAATACGGTTAACTCTGGGGCCAACGTCCTGACTTTC. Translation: CASSFNTVNSGANVLTF.

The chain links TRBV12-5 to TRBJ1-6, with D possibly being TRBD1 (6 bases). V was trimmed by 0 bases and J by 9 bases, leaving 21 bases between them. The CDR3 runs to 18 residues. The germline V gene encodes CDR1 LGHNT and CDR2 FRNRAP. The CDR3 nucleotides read TGTGCTAGTGGTTTGGTACTCGGGGGCCTAACCACAACTTCACCCCTCCACTTT. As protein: CASGLVLGGLTTTSPLHF. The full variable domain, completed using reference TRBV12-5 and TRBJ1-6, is DARVTQTPRHKVTEMGQEVTMRCQPILGHNTVFWYRQTMMQGLELLAYFRNRAPLDDSGMPKDRFSAEMPDATLATLKIQPSEPRDSAVYFCASGLVLGGLTTTSPLHFGNGTRLTVT.